This T cell receptor (beta chain) was captured by sequencing in a study of blood T cell repertoires in COVID-19 (dated by TCRdb to the early 2020s). Looking at the study overall: Samples from collaborators originated in the United States, Italy and Spain and spanned both the acute and convalescent phases of COVID-19. The material from the prospective study consisted of cDNA or gDNA derived from T cells, B-cell-depleted T cells, or PBMCs. Subjects who had been exposed to COVID-19, were actively infected with it, or had recovered from it provided the deeply sampled blood TCRbeta repertoires that made up the dataset. A freely available public database, intended as a resource for researchers studying the immune response to SARS-CoV-2, is where the repertoires were released. Samples came from the ongoing ImmuneRACE study (first 160 participants) plus 1,254 subjects from 6 global collaborators. Nearly every sample came with metadata listing a de-identified subject ID, COVID-19 status, age in years and sex. Where available, HLA class I and class II types were taken from metadata supplied by the sample provider and were not determined by assay-based typing. Study-level results and caveats: How much clinical and demographic metadata was included differed by source and by participant, and the metadata was provided uncurated.

TCRbeta CDR3 regions were amplified from genomic DNA by means of the immunoSEQ Assay, a bias-controlled multiplex PCR. Per the authors' processing: Within the assay, amplification of reference gene primers was used to estimate how many nucleated cells each sample contained. To quantify the absolute abundance of each unique TCRbeta CDR3 rearrangement, sequence reads were collapsed and filtered. For each sample, productive Simpson clonality was calculated as the square root of Simpson's diversity index over productive rearrangements. In its TCRdb copy, this immuneACCESS table keeps in-frame sequences only and misses some clones. Where compared with another copy, unresolved V genes explain less than half of these, and the others have no known cause. The V and J calls and clone size come from that table; D and trimming were worked out from the DNA. This sample gives 300,000 to 450,000 clones in total; over 75% of them show up just once. The ten largest clonotypes hold 1% of the sample.

Enrolling through a virtual design, the prospective study's participants ranged in age from roughly 18 to 89 years and lived across more than 20 United States geographic areas. In the prospective study, participants were assigned to cohorts based on the clinical history participants reported in a screening survey and a study questionnaire. Recovered participants in ImmuneRACE Cohort 3 were defined as having two consecutive negative NP/OP PCR tests, clearance from a healthcare professional, or resolution of symptoms. Each participant in the prospective study had whole blood, serum and a nasopharyngeal or oropharyngeal swab collected by mobile phlebotomists. Participants in the prospective study had the option to provide additional blood draws and questionnaires over a roughly two-month period. Before DNA extraction, prospective study blood samples were shipped either frozen or at room temperature.

Trimming removed 5 bases from V and 2 bases from J, leaving 14 bases between the germline ends. The CDR3, cysteine through phenylalanine, is 15 amino acids long. Only the CDR3 DNA stays, 45 bases, in frame from base 1. According to the germline V gene, CDR1 reads ENHRY and CDR2 reads SYGVKD. As for this clone: Its antigen is currently not known. There are no base qualities to consult, and no much larger clone falls within one base.

The clonotype comes from a woman aged 25 to 39 who had recovered from COVID-19. The sample taken for sequencing was PBMCs or T cells enriched from blood (not recorded which). The rearrangement combines TRBV10-3 with TRBJ2-3; no D gene can be assigned with confidence. In nucleotide form, the sequence is TGTGCCATCAGTCTAGGTCCACCGATCACAGATACGCAGTATTTT. This translates into CAISLGPPITDTQYF.